The 29 T cell receptor beta chains reported below all come from one sample, sequenced in a study of T cells in Graves' hyperthyroidism and ophthalmopathy. It was RNA transcripts that yielded the amplified TCR beta CDR3 regions. The HTBI primer set drove a first-round RT-PCR of the TCR CDR3. MiXCR, applied by TCRdb to the multiplex PCR reads, yields one record per CDR3 protein. The sample records 600,000 or so distinct CDR3 sequences, around 13% being singletons. Sequencing was performed on blood. These receptors were taken from a woman aged 45-60 years with Graves' ophthalmopathy.

This clonotype has at least ten counts. This chain connects TRBV7-9 to TRBJ2-7, with a weak D call TRBD1 (7 bases). V was trimmed by 1 base and J by 2 bases, leaving 12 bases between them. Germline CDR1 and CDR2: SEHNR and FQNEAQ (reference sequence). The CDR3 has 15 amino acids. In DNA form, the CDR3 reads TGTGCCAGCAGCTTAGTCTCAGGGGGGACCTACGAGCAGTACTTC. Protein: CASSLVSGGTYEQYF.

This clonotype was recorded at least ten times. This chain connects TRBV4-3 to TRBJ1-2; D is possibly TRBD1 (5 bases). CDR3 length equals 16 residues. The V and J ends lost 3 bases and 2 bases respectively, with 16 bases between them. Germline-derived CDR1 and CDR2 are LGHNA and YSLEER. CDR3: CASSHLGTVENYGYTF. CDR3 DNA sequence: TGCGCCAGCAGCCACTTGGGGACGGTGGAGAACTATGGCTACACCTTC.

The chain carries TRBV4-3 and TRBJ2-7; 7 bases fit TRBD2. V was clipped by 4 bases and J by 6 bases; unmatched bases: 9. From germline, CDR1 is LGHNA and CDR2 YSLEER. There are 14 residues in the CDR3. As DNA, the CDR3 is TGCGCCAGCAGCCCAGGACTAGAGACTGCCGAGCAGTACTTC. Residues: CASSPGLETAEQYF.

This clonotype came up many times. This chain connects TRBV7-3 to TRBJ2-2; 7 bases line up with TRBD2. J gave up 3 bases and V 0 bases, and 13 bases lay outside the gene matches. This CDR3 is 19 amino acids long. Germline V gives CDR1 SGHTA, CDR2 FQGTGA. The CDR3 protein is CASSLTPRVREYDTGELFF. In nucleotides, the CDR3 is TGTGCCAGCAGCTTAACCCCTAGGGTGCGGGAGTACGACACCGGGGAGCTGTTTTTT.

A word on this clonotype: Possible read error: a much larger clone is one base away. This chain connects TRBV4-1 to TRBJ2-7; 11 nucleotides match TRBD2. V lost 1 base to trimming and J lost 7 bases; unmatched junction nucleotides: 12. The germline gives CDR1 MGHRA, CDR2 YSYEKL. This CDR3 is built from 17 residues. For the CDR3, the DNA is TGCGCCAGCAGCCAAGTCGCTAGCGGGAGGACCTTAAATGAGCAGTACTTC. It is translated as CASSQVASGRTLNEQYF.

This clonotype came up many times. The chain links TRBV20-1 to TRBJ2-1; weak D call: TRBD1 (6 bases). Germline CDR1 DFQATT, CDR2 SNEGSKA (reference sequence). The CDR3 is 14 residues long. Between the trimmed V and J ends, which lost 3 bases and 7 bases, there was a span of 16 bases. This chain's CDR3 is CSASSSHRVNEQFF. CDR3 bases: TGCAGTGCTAGCTCTTCCCACAGGGTTAATGAGCAGTTCTTC.

This clonotype was counted between two and nine times. The V and J genes are TRBV20-1 and TRBJ2-3, with D tentatively TRBD1 (5 bases). Germline V CDR1 and CDR2: DFQATT, SNEGSKA (reference sequence). Trimming left V 6 bases short and J 11 bases short, with 24 bases between. The CDR3 length is 14 residues. CDR3 protein: CSAQTASETFQQYF. CDR3 DNA: TGCAGTGCCCAGACAGCCTCCGAAACCTTTCAGCAGTATTTT.

This clonotype has at least ten counts. V usage is TRBV28 and J usage is TRBJ2-1; TRBD2 matches 11 bases. The CDR3 extends over 19 amino acids. The germline gives CDR1 MDHEN, CDR2 SYDVKM. Germline trimming cut 4 bases from V and 0 bases from J; bases unmatched to any gene: 11. The CDR3 DNA is TGTGCCAGCAGTTCCTCACTAGCGGGAGCATTTAGCTCCTACAATGAGCAGTTCTTC. Translated, it gives CASSSSLAGAFSSYNEQFF.

This clonotype has more than one count but fewer than ten. The J gene is TRBJ1-4, the V gene TRBV4-1; D is undetermined. The CDR3 length is 16 residues. In germline, CDR1 is MGHRA, CDR2 YSYEKL. Trimming cost V 4 bases and J 0 bases, with 12 bases left between them. CDR3 sequence (DNA): TGCGCCAGCAGCCCTTCCGGCGGAGCAACTAATGAAAAACTGTTTTTT. As protein: CASSPSGGATNEKLFF.

This clonotype has at least ten counts. J is TRBJ1-5 and V is TRBV6-1; D remains ambiguous. The ends were cut back, 5 bases at V and 7 bases at J, with 12 bases in the middle. The CDR3 consists of 13 residues. Germline assignment: CDR1 MNHNS and CDR2 SASEGT. CDR3 bases: TGTGCCAGCAGTTCTTTGGGTTACCAGCCCCAGCATTTT. Translation gives CASSSLGYQPQHF.

The sample holds a few counts of this clonotype. A much larger clone sits a single nucleotide away, making a read error possible. V is TRBV2 and J is TRBJ2-4, with D possibly matching TRBD2 (6 bases). This CDR3 has 14 amino acids. Per the germline V gene, CDR1 is SNHLY and CDR2 is FYNNEI. The CDR3 DNA reads TGTGCCAGCAGTGTAGGAGGGGCCAAAAGCATTCAGTACTTC. It specifies CASSVGGAKSIQYF.

This rearrangement joins TRBV5-1 to TRBJ1-3; D ambiguous. CDR1 is SGHRS and CDR2 is YFSETQ in the germline V gene. The CDR3 consists of 13 residues. V dropped 0 bases and J dropped 14 bases, with 15 bases sitting between them. CDR3 sequence reads: CASSLELGGVVYF. The CDR3, as DNA: TGCGCCAGCAGCTTGGAGCTAGGCGGGGTTGTATATTTT.

This clonotype came up many times. V gene TRBV29-1 combines with J gene TRBJ2-7; 7 bases fit TRBD2. The CDR3 contains 15 residues. J was trimmed by 6 bases and V by 1 base; bases with no gene match: 12. Germline V gene lookup returns CDR1 SQVTM and CDR2 ANQGSEA. The chain's CDR3 is CSVEAPWEGVGEQYF. The CDR3 region has the DNA TGCAGCGTTGAAGCCCCGTGGGAGGGTGTTGGCGAGCAGTACTTC.

This clonotype was detected ten times or more. The CDR3 DNA reads as TGTGCCAGCAGTTCCACAGGGTTTTTACAGCCCCAGCATTTT. It encodes CASSSTGFLQPQHF. The chain joins TRBV11-2 to TRBJ1-5; D might be TRBD1 (6 bases). V lost 6 bases, J lost 7 bases, and 16 bases lay in between. The CDR3 has 14 amino acids. CDR1 and CDR2 (germline): SGHAT, FQNNGV. Full variable domain (missing parts from reference TRBV11-2 and TRBJ1-5): EAGVAQSPRYKIIEKRQSVAFWCNPISGHATLYWYQQILGQGPKLLIQFQNNGVVDDSQLPKDRFSAERLKGVDSTLKIQPAKLEDSAVYLCASSSTGFLQPQHFGDGTRLSIL.

This clonotype was observed at least ten times. The chain recombines TRBV20-1 with TRBJ2-7; possible D gene TRBD1, 6 bases. This CDR3 spans 14 amino acids. The germline gives CDR1 DFQATT, CDR2 SNEGSKA (reference sequence). The ends were cut back, 0 bases at V and 4 bases at J, with 13 bases in the middle. CDR3 residues: CSARDPGRGYEQYF. In nucleotides, the CDR3 is TGCAGTGCTAGAGATCCGGGCAGGGGTTACGAGCAGTACTTC.

In this sample, this clonotype turned up a few times. J is TRBJ1-5 and V is TRBV19; TRBD1 aligns across 10 bases. Germline CDR1 reads LNHDA; CDR2 reads SQIVND (reference sequence). Trimming took 4 bases from V and 6 from J; bases not matched to a gene: 12. This CDR3 is built from 17 residues. The CDR3 loop reads CASSTKGQGFWSQPQHF. The CDR3 coding sequence is TGTGCCAGTAGTACCAAGGGACAGGGGTTTTGGAGTCAGCCCCAGCATTTT.

In this sample, this clonotype turned up many times. The CDR3 protein is CSASLLAGASNEQFF. CDR3 DNA: TGCAGTGCTAGTTTACTAGCGGGAGCATCCAATGAGCAGTTCTTC. V gene TRBV20-1 combines with J gene TRBJ2-1; 11 nucleotides line up with TRBD2. V lost 3 bases, J lost 6 bases, and 7 bases stayed unmatched. The CDR3 is 15 residues long. CDR1 DFQATT and CDR2 SNEGSKA come from the germline V gene (reference sequence).

This clonotype appeared many times. The chain recombines TRBV28 with TRBJ1-5, with D perhaps matching TRBD1 (5 bases). Germline-derived CDR1 and CDR2 are MDHEN and SYDVKM. The CDR3 covers 15 residues. V lost 6 bases, J lost 1 base, and 13 bases lay in between. CDR3 in DNA: TGTGCCAGCAGAACTCCGGGACGGAGCAATCAGCCCCAGCATTTT. It encodes CASRTPGRSNQPQHF.

This chain links TRBV3-1 with TRBJ1-4; tentative D call: TRBD1 (5 bases). The length of the CDR3 is 14 residues. The germline gives CDR1 LGHDT, CDR2 YNNKEL (reference sequence). The V end was cut by 5 bases, the J end by 6 bases, with 13 bases between. CDR3 amino acids: CASSSTDGDEKLFF. The DNA of the CDR3 is TGTGCCAGCAGCTCGACAGACGGGGATGAAAAACTGTTTTTT.

The chain employs TRBV6-1 and TRBJ1-1, with a tentative D call TRBD1 (6 bases). Deletions cut 5 bases from V and 4 bases from J, with 14 bases between. Germline V gene lookup returns CDR1 MNHNS and CDR2 SASEGT. The CDR3 loop spans 14 amino acids. The CDR3 loop is CASSTPGTTTEAFF. The CDR3 DNA sequence: TGTGCCAGCAGTACCCCCGGGACAACCACTGAAGCTTTCTTT.

This clonotype has just a few counts. At one boundary the junction diverges from the germline segment, which might be a read error. V and J are TRBV9 and TRBJ2-1; the match to TRBD2 covers 10 bases. This CDR3 has 16 amino acids. Germline V gene data show CDR1 as SGDLS and CDR2 as YYNGEE. CDR3 amino acids: CAGSLTRASGSNEQFF. The CDR3 nucleotides read TGTGCCGGCAGCCTCACCAGGGCTAGCGGGAGCAATGAGCAGTTCTTC.

This clonotype came up many times. The rearrangement links TRBV2 to TRBJ1-3, with D unclear. The CDR3 covers 15 residues. CDR1 and CDR2 (germline): SNHLY, FYNNEI. V lost 8 bases to trimming and J lost 0 bases, with 14 bases between them. The CDR3 DNA is TGTGCCAGCGGGCGTGCGGCAGGCTCTGGAAACACCATATATTTT. This encodes CASGRAAGSGNTIYF.

Ten or more counts support this clonotype. This chain uses TRBV29-1 with TRBJ2-7; TRBD2 matches 13 bases. Germline V gene lookup returns CDR1 SQVTM and CDR2 ANQGSEA. V dropped 6 bases and J dropped 1; count of bases not matched to a gene: 9. This CDR3 is built from 16 residues. Here the CDR3 DNA reads TGCAGCGTCCTTGGACTAGCGGGAGCCCAGTCCTACGAGCAGTACTTC. This gives the protein CSVLGLAGAQSYEQYF.

In this sample, this clonotype turned up many times. This chain uses TRBV19 with TRBJ1-1, with a weak D call TRBD1 (5 bases). This CDR3 has 14 residues. The germline V gene encodes CDR1 LNHDA and CDR2 SQIVND (reference sequence). Between the trimmed V and J ends, which lost 6 bases and 3 bases, there was a span of 14 bases. The CDR3, as DNA: TGTGCCAGTAGGCAAGAATGGGACTACACTGAAGCTTTCTTT. It yields the protein CASRQEWDYTEAFF. Using reference TRBV19 and TRBJ1-1 for the parts outside the CDR3, the full variable domain is DGGITQSPKYLFRKEGQNVTLSCEQNLNHDAMYWYRQDPGQGLRLIYYSQIVNDFQKGDIAEGYSVSREKKESFPLTVTSAQKNPTAFYLCASRQEWDYTEAFFGQGTRLTVV.

This sequence joins TRBV28 and TRBJ2-5, with D possibly TRBD1 on 5 matching bases. The germline V gene encodes CDR1 MDHEN and CDR2 SYDVKM. The CDR3 covers 15 residues. Trimming shortened V by 3 bases and J by 5 bases, and 16 bases separated the two germline ends. The CDR3 protein is CASSFVPRRQETQYF. As DNA, the CDR3 is TGTGCCAGCAGTTTCGTCCCGAGGAGACAGGAGACCCAGTACTTC. Supplemented by reference TRBV28 and TRBJ2-5, the full variable domain reads DVKVTQSSRYLVKRTGEKVFLECVQDMDHENMFWYRQDPGLGLRLIYFSYDVKMKEKGDIPEGYSVSREKKERFSLILESASTNQTSMYLCASSFVPRRQETQYFGPGTRLLVL.

This chain uses TRBV3-1 with TRBJ1-2; 7 positions agree with TRBD1. The V and J ends lost 0 bases and 7 bases, in that order; junction bases with no gene match: 2. The CDR3 loop spans 13 amino acids. Germline lookup yields CDR1 LGHDT and CDR2 YNNKEL (reference sequence). The CDR3 nucleotides read TGTGCCAGCAGCCAAGATTACAGGGGTGGCTACACCTTC. As protein: CASSQDYRGGYTF. Complete variable domain (other parts from reference TRBV3-1 and TRBJ1-2): DTAVSQTPKYLVTQMGNDKSIKCEQNLGHDTMYWYKQDSKKFLKIMFSYNNKELIINETVPNRFSPKSPDKAHLNLHINSLELGDSAVYFCASSQDYRGGYTFGSGTRLTVV.

The chain recombines TRBV7-6 with TRBJ2-1; possibly TRBD2 for D (5 bases). This CDR3 comprises 16 residues. Trimming shortened V by 0 bases and J by 3 bases, and 12 bases separated the two germline ends. Germline values: CDR1 SGHVS, CDR2 FNYEAQ. The CDR3: CASSLARAGIYNEQFF. The CDR3 nucleotides read TGTGCCAGCAGCTTAGCGCGGGCAGGAATCTACAATGAGCAGTTCTTC.

This clonotype was counted many times. The chain employs TRBV5-8 and TRBJ1-6; possible D gene TRBD1, 6 bases. Germline V gives CDR1 SGHTS, CDR2 YDEGEE. The CDR3 has 16 residues. V lost 4 bases and J lost 7, with 18 bases in between. The CDR3 loop reads CASSRDIPGRNSPLHF. DNA for the CDR3: TGTGCCAGCAGCCGGGACATCCCCGGCCGCAATTCACCCCTCCACTTT.

This clonotype came up a few times. A read error may be the cause here, since a much bigger clone is one base away. V usage is TRBV20-1 and J usage is TRBJ2-7; TRBD1 might be the D (6 bases). Germline CDR1 reads DFQATT; CDR2 reads SNEGSKA (reference sequence). The CDR3 is 14 amino acids. CDR3 DNA: TGCAGTGCCGAGGGGGATACCCTCGCCTACGGGCAGTACTTC. It encodes CSAEGDTLAYGQYF.